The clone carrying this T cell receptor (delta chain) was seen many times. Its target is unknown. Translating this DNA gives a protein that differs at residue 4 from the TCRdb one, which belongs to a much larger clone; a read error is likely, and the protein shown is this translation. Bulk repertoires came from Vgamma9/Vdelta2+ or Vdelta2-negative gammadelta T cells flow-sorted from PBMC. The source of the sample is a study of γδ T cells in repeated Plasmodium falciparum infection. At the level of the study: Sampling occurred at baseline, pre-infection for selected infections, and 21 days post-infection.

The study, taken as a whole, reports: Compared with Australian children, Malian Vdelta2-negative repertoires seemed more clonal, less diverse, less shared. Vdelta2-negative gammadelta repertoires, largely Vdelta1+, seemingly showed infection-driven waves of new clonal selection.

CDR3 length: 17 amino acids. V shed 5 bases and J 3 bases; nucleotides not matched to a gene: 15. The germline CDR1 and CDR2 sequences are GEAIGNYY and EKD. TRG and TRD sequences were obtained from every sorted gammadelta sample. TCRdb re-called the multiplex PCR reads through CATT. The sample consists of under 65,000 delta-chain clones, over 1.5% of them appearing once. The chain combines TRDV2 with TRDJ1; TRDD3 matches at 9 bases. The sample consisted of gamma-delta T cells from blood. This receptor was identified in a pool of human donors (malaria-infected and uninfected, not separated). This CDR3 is CACGPSRTGGYPDKLIF. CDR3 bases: TGTGCCTGTGGCCCATCACGCACGGGGGGATACCCCGATAAACTCATCTTT.